The clone carrying this T cell receptor (beta chain) was recorded at least ten times. Its antigen remains unknown. The germline V gene has CDR1 LGHNA and CDR2 YSLEER. The V gene lost 1 base and the J gene lost 1 base, with 12 bases spanning the gap. This CDR3 spans 16 amino acids. The team produced cDNA through 5'RACE using 10-nucleotide random UMIs. TCRdb re-called the 5' RACE reads through MiXCR, storing one row per CDR3 protein. This repertoire shows approximately 130,000 distinct CDR3 sequences, roughly 3.2% found once; its top ten account for 1.3%. The source of the sample is a study of neurological immune-mediated disorders. Study-wide results and limits: HTLV-1-associated myelopathy had the most TCR clonal expansion, whereas multiple sclerosis had the least (lower than in healthy controls). No CDR3 amino acid sequences were shared by expanded clones across subjects, suggesting private repertoires in all groups. Repertoires from 18 of 34 multiple sclerosis patients grouped phylogenetically into a related-CDR3 cluster, suggesting a possible signature.

This TCR came from a woman in her twenties or thirties with multiple sclerosis. The chain links TRBV4-3 to TRBJ2-3, with D possibly matching TRBD2 (6 bases). The sequenced material came from PBMCs. CDR3 in DNA: TGCGCCAGCAGCCAAGGGGGTGGAGGGGGCACAGATACGCAGTATTTT. Translated, it gives CASSQGGGGGTDTQYF.